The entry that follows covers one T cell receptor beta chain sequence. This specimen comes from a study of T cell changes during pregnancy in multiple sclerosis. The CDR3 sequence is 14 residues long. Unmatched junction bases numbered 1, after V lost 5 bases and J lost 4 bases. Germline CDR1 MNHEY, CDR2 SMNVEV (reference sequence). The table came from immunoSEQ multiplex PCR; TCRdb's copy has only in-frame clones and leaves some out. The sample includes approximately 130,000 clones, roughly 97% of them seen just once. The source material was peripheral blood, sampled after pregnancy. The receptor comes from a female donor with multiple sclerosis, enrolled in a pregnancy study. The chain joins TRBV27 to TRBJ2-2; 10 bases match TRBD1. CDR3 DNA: TGTGCCAGCAGTGGACAGGGGGTCACCGGGGAGCTGTTTTTT. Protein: CASSGQGVTGELFF.